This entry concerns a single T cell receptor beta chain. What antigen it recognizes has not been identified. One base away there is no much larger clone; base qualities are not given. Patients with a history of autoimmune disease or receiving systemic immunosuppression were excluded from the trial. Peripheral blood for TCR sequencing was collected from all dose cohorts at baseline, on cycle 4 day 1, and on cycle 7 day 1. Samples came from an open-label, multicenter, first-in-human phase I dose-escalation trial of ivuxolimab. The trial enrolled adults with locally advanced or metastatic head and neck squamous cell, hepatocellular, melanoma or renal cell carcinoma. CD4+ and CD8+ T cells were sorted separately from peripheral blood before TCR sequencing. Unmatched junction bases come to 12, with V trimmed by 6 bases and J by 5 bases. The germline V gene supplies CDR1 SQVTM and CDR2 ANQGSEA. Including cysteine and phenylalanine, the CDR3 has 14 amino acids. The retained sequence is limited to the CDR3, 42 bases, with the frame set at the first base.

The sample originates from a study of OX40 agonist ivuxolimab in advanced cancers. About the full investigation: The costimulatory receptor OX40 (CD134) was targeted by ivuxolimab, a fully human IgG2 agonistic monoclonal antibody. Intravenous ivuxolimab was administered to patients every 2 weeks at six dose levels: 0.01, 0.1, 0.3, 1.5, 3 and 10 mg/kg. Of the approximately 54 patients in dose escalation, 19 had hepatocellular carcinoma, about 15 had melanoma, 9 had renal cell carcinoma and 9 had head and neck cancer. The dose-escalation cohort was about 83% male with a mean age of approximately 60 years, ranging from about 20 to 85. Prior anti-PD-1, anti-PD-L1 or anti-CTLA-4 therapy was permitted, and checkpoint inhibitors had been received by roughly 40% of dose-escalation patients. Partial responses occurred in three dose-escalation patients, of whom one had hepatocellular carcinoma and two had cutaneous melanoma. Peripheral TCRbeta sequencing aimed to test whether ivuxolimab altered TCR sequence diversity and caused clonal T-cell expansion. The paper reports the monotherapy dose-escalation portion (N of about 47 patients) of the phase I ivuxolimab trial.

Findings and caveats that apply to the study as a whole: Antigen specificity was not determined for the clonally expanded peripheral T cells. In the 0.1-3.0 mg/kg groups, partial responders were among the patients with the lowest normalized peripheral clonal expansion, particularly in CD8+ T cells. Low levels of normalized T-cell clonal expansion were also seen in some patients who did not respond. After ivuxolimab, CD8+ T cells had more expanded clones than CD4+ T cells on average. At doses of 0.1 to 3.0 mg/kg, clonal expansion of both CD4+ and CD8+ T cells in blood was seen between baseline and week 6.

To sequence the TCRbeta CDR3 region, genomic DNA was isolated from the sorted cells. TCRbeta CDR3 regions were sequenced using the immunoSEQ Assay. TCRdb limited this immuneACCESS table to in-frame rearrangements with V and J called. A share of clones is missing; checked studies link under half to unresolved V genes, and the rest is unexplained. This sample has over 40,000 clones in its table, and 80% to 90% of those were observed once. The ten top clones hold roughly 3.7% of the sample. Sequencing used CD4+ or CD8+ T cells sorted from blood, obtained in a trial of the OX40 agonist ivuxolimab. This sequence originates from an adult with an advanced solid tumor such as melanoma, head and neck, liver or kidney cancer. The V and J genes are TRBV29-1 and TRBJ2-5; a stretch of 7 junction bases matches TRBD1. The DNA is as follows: TGCAGCGTGAGTGGACAGGCCCTCCGCGAGACCCAGTACTTC. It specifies CSVSGQALRETQYF.